The 25 T cell receptor beta chains reported below all come from one sample, sequenced in a study of blood T cell repertoires in COVID-19 (dated by TCRdb to the early 2020s). Library preparation was by the immunoSEQ multiplex PCR assay. The table was pulled from immuneACCESS by TCRdb, which kept in-frame rearrangements only. Such tables lose some clones; where checked, under half of the loss comes from unresolved V genes, and the rest has no known cause. Here the sample has 250,000 to 300,000 clones; 85% to 90% occur a single time. Approximately 12% of the sample goes to the ten largest clones. Sequencing input: peripheral blood. The receptors shown here come from a young woman with COVID-19, enrolled during active disease.

This chain joins TRBV5-1 and TRBJ2-1, with D perhaps matching TRBD1 (7 bases). V dropped 4 bases and J dropped 1 base, with 15 bases sitting between them. Germline values: CDR1 SGHRS, CDR2 YFSETQ. The length of the CDR3 is 16 residues. CDR3 amino acids: CASSQFQGGSYNEQFF. The CDR3 DNA is TGCGCCAGCAGCCAGTTCCAGGGGGGATCCTACAATGAGCAGTTCTTC.

The chain couples TRBV4-1 to TRBJ1-5; 9 nucleotides align to TRBD1. The junction had 11 bases not matched to a gene; V was cut back by 0 bases and J by 5 bases. The CDR3 has 18 residues. Looked up from germline, CDR1 is MGHRA and CDR2 is YSYEKL. For the CDR3, the DNA is TGCGCCAGCAGCCAAGATCCGGCCGGGACAGGGTTTTATCAGCCCCAGCATTTT. Residues: CASSQDPAGTGFYQPQHF.

V is TRBV19 and J is TRBJ2-7; D possibly corresponds to TRBD1 (7 bases). The CDR3 has 19 amino acids. V was pared by 3 bases and J by 2 bases, with 26 bases between. Germline CDR1 reads LNHDA; CDR2 reads SQIVND (reference sequence). The DNA for the CDR3 is TGTGCCAGTAGTATCTTGCCCGTGCAAGCCAGGGGGGTGGCCTACGAGCAGTACTTC. This gives the protein CASSILPVQARGVAYEQYF.

Remarks on this clone: The junction and the germline gene differ at one end; a read error may be behind it. The V gene is TRBV29-1, the J gene TRBJ2-1; TRBD2 aligns across 7 bases. CDR3 size: 15 residues. Germline CDR1 and CDR2: SQVTM and ANQGSEA. This CDR3 reads CIVDVAGSSYNEQFF. The CDR3 nucleotides read TGCATCGTTGACGTAGCGGGCAGCTCCTACAATGAGCAGTTCTTC.

The CDR3 sequence is CSVENNQDGGGEQFF. Here the CDR3 DNA reads TGCAGCGTTGAAAATAACCAGGACGGCGGGGGGGAGCAGTTCTTC. This chain joins TRBV29-1 and TRBJ2-1, with 8 positions matching TRBD2. The CDR3 consists of 15 residues. Trimming at V came to 2 bases and at J to 10 bases, leaving 13 bases not matched to a gene. Germline CDR1 and CDR2: SQVTM and ANQGSEA.

This chain uses TRBV6-5 with TRBJ1-1; 9 bases are shared with TRBD1. Germline V gene sequence: CDR1 MNHEY, CDR2 SVGAGI. The CDR3 extends over 15 amino acids. J gave up 1 base and V 6 bases, and 6 bases lay outside the gene matches. The CDR3 loop is CASSGGQGRNTEAFF. The CDR3 bases are TGTGCCAGCAGCGGGGGACAGGGAAGGAACACTGAAGCTTTCTTT.

This clone was recorded a few times. The chain joins TRBV7-9 to TRBJ2-7; 15 bases agree with TRBD2. This CDR3 is built from 16 residues. The ends lost 5 bases at V and 0 bases at J; junction bases unmatched: 2. Germline loops: CDR1 SEHNR, CDR2 FQNEAQ (reference sequence). In DNA, the CDR3 is TGTGCCAGCAGCAGGGGACTAGCGGGGGGCTCCTACGAGCAGTACTTC. As protein: CASSRGLAGGSYEQYF.

This chain links TRBV2 with TRBJ2-2; 8 bases map to TRBD2. With 7 bases clipped from V and 4 bases from J, the junction kept 5 bases outside the gene matches. The CDR3 totals 14 residues. The germline V gene encodes CDR1 SNHLY and CDR2 FYNNEI. CDR3: CASIGTRSTGELFF. The CDR3, as DNA: TGTGCCAGCATTGGGACTAGGAGCACCGGGGAGCTGTTTTTT. The whole variable domain, filled in from reference TRBV2 and TRBJ2-2, reads EPEVTQTPSHQVTQMGQEVILRCVPISNHLYFYWYRQILGQKVEFLVSFYNNEISEKSEIFDDQFSVERPDGSNFTLKIRSTKLEDSAMYFCASIGTRSTGELFFGEGSRLTVL.

CDR3 in DNA: TGTGCCAGCAGCTGGACCGGGACAGGGCCGAATCAGCCCCAGCATTTT. It specifies CASSWTGTGPNQPQHF. The chain joins TRBV7-2 to TRBJ1-5, with 9 nucleotides matching TRBD1. The CDR3 is 16 residues long. CDR1 and CDR2 (germline): SGHTA, FQGNSA. V was pared by 4 bases and J by 4 bases, with 8 bases of the junction left unmatched.

The chain joins TRBV28 to TRBJ1-1, with unresolved D. The length of the CDR3 is 12 residues. Germline values: CDR1 MDHEN, CDR2 SYDVKM. Trimming took 6 bases from V and 7 from J, leaving 12 bases between them. CDR3 residues: CASSVLQREAFF. Here the CDR3 DNA reads TGTGCCAGCAGCGTACTCCAGCGTGAAGCTTTCTTT.

The rearrangement joins TRBV27 to TRBJ2-1; D gene unclear. CDR1 is MNHEY and CDR2 is SMNVEV in the germline V gene (reference sequence). Trimming took 5 bases from V and 0 from J, leaving 11 bases between them. This CDR3 is 15 amino acids long. The CDR3 coding sequence is TGTGCCAGCAGTAGCGCTCCCATCTCCTACAATGAGCAGTTCTTC. Encoded protein: CASSSAPISYNEQFF.

V gene TRBV28 combines with J gene TRBJ2-4; 9 nucleotides align to TRBD1. This CDR3 contains 14 residues. V shed 4 bases, J shed 6 bases, and the junction held 4 bases outside the gene matches. Looked up from germline, CDR1 is MDHEN and CDR2 is SYDVKM. CDR3 coding DNA: TGTGCCAGCAGTTCGGGACAGGGTAGAAACATTCAGTACTTC. Residues: CASSSGQGRNIQYF. The whole variable domain, filled in from reference TRBV28 and TRBJ2-4, reads DVKVTQSSRYLVKRTGEKVFLECVQDMDHENMFWYRQDPGLGLRLIYFSYDVKMKEKGDIPEGYSVSREKKERFSLILESASTNQTSMYLCASSSGQGRNIQYFGAGTRLSVL.

This clone was recorded once. V and J are TRBV4-1 and TRBJ2-5, with a tentative D call TRBD2 (5 bases). Germline V gene sequence: CDR1 MGHRA, CDR2 YSYEKL. The CDR3 spans 15 residues. Trimming shortened V by 1 base and J by 5 bases, and 14 bases separated the two germline ends. The CDR3 loop reads CASSQVEAGGETQYF. In nucleotides, the CDR3 is TGCGCCAGCAGCCAAGTGGAGGCAGGTGGGGAGACCCAGTACTTC.

V is TRBV29-1 and J is TRBJ1-2; no reliable D call. This CDR3 has 11 residues. With 6 bases removed from V and 8 bases from J, the gap between germline ends came to 13 bases. CDR1 SQVTM and CDR2 ANQGSEA come from the germline V gene. The chain's CDR3 is CSVAGGRGYTF. DNA for the CDR3: TGCAGCGTGGCGGGAGGGCGAGGCTACACCTTC.

V and J are TRBV19 and TRBJ1-5; D may be TRBD1 (5 bases). The CDR3 has 13 residues. Germline-derived CDR1 and CDR2 are LNHDA and SQIVND (reference sequence). Trimming shortened V by 5 bases and J by 5 bases, and 10 bases separated the two germline ends. In nucleotides, the CDR3 is TGTGCCAGTAGTCAAGGGGTCCATCAGCCCCAGCATTTT. This gives the protein CASSQGVHQPQHF.

The V and J genes are TRBV3-1 (or the pseudogene TRBV3-2) and TRBJ2-2; TRBD1 aligns across 7 bases. The CDR3 totals 19 residues. Trimming at V came to 6 bases and at J to 4 bases, leaving 20 bases not matched to a gene. The V gene's germline CDR1 is LGHDT and CDR2 YNNKEL (reference sequence). The CDR3 DNA follows: TGTGCCAGCAGTCCACCCCACCTCCGACAGGGTTGGGCCACCGGGGAGCTGTTTTTT. This encodes CASSPPHLRQGWATGELFF.

This clone was observed once. The chain combines TRBV5-5 with TRBJ2-3; maybe TRBD2 (6 bases). Germline V gene lookup returns CDR1 SGHKS and CDR2 YYEKEE (reference sequence). The CDR3 has 14 amino acids. Trimming removed 0 bases at V and 5 bases at J, with 10 bases between. As DNA, the CDR3 is TGTGCCAGCAGCTTGGGGAAGGGAGGAGATACGCAGTATTTT. This gives the protein CASSLGKGGDTQYF.

The chain is built from TRBV20-1 and TRBJ1-6, with 12 bases aligning to TRBD1. V lost 3 bases to trimming and J lost 8 bases; unmatched junction nucleotides: 8. The CDR3 length is 16 residues. Germline V gene lookup returns CDR1 DFQATT and CDR2 SNEGSKA (reference sequence). The CDR3 DNA follows: TGCAGTGCTAGTACTTCCGGGACAGGGGGCCATTCACCCCTCCACTTT. Its translation: CSASTSGTGGHSPLHF.

The chain uses TRBV28 and TRBJ2-1; TRBD2 might be the D (6 bases). This CDR3 contains 15 residues. V lost 4 bases to trimming and J lost 8 bases, with 18 bases between them. Germline CDR1 MDHEN, CDR2 SYDVKM. Here the CDR3 DNA reads TGTGCCAGCAGTTACCTGTCTAGCGAATGGGATGAGCAGTTCTTC. This sequence encodes CASSYLSSEWDEQFF.

The chain uses TRBV3-1 (or the pseudogene TRBV3-2) and TRBJ2-3; 14 bases agree with TRBD2. Germline V gene data show CDR1 as LGHDT and CDR2 as YNNKEL (reference sequence). The CDR3 totals 17 residues. J gave up 2 bases and V 4 bases, and 5 bases lay outside the gene matches. The CDR3 sequence is CASSPRTSGGYTDTQYF. The CDR3 DNA sequence: TGTGCCAGCAGCCCGCGGACTAGCGGGGGGTACACAGATACGCAGTATTTT.

J is TRBJ1-1 and V is TRBV5-5; 7 positions match TRBD1. Germline CDR1 and CDR2: SGHKS and YYEKEE (reference sequence). V gave up 4 bases and J gave up 2 bases; unmatched junction bases: 8. There are 15 residues in the CDR3. The CDR3 here is CASSLSGTANTEAFF. The CDR3 coding sequence is TGTGCCAGCAGCCTCTCCGGGACAGCTAACACTGAAGCTTTCTTT.

This chain joins TRBV4-1 and TRBJ1-1; 8 bases are a match to TRBD1. Trimming cost V 4 bases and J 7 bases; bases outside gene matches: 8. In germline, CDR1 is MGHRA, CDR2 YSYEKL. This CDR3 is built from 14 residues. In nucleotides, the CDR3 is TGCGCCAGCAGCCCCGGGACAGGATATTTTGAAGCTTTCTTT. It is translated as CASSPGTGYFEAFF.

This sequence joins TRBV4-1 and TRBJ2-4, with 8 bases identical to TRBD1. CDR3 length equals 16 residues. Looked up from germline, CDR1 is MGHRA and CDR2 is YSYEKL. V lost 1 base and J lost 12; bases outside the gene matches: 14. CDR3 in DNA: TGCGCCAGCAGCCAAGGGGTAGCAGGGGGCGGCTTGGGTCAGTACTTC. Protein sequence: CASSQGVAGGGLGQYF.

The gene calls are TRBV7-6 and TRBJ2-7, with 11 nucleotides matching TRBD2. There are 20 residues in the CDR3. J gave up 6 bases and V 5 bases, and 24 bases lay outside the gene matches. Germline CDR1 is SGHVS and CDR2 is FNYEAQ. The CDR3 loop is CASSPRPLAGGSLRIGEQYF. As DNA, the CDR3 is TGTGCCAGCAGCCCCCGCCCTCTAGCGGGGGGATCACTAAGAATTGGCGAGCAGTACTTC.

This clone was found once. The rearrangement links TRBV5-6 to TRBJ1-1; D perhaps matches TRBD1 (6 bases). Trimming shortened V by 1 base and J by 0 bases, and 13 bases separated the two germline ends. Per the germline V gene, CDR1 is SGHDT and CDR2 is YYEEEE. The CDR3 extends over 16 amino acids. This CDR3 reads CASSLWTELMNTEAFF. The CDR3 DNA reads as TGTGCCAGCAGCTTGTGGACAGAACTTATGAACACTGAAGCTTTCTTT.